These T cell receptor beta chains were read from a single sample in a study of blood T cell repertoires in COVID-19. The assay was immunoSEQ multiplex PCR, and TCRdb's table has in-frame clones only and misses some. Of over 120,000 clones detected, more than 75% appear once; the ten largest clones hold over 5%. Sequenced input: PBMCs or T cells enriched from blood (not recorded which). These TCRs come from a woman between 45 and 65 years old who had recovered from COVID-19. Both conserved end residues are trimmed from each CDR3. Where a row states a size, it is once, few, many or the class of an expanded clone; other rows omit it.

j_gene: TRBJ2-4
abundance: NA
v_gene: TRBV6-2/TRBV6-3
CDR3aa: ASSFRDSVAKNIQY

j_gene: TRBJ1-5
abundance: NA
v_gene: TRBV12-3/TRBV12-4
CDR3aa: ASSFRYDQPQH

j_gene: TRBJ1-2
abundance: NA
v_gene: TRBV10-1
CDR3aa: ASRYRVGYT

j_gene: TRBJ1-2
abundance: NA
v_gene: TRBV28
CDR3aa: ASSFFQGGYGYT

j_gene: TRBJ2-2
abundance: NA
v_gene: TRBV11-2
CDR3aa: ASSLTVGELF

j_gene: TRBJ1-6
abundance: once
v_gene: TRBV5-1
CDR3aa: ASSLGGPDSPLH

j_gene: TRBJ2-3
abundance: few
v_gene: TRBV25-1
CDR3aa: ASSEPGFRTDTQY

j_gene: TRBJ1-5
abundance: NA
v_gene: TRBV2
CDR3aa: ASLWDRAANQPQH

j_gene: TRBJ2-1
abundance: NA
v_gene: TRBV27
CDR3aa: ASSLLGTGGELGEQF

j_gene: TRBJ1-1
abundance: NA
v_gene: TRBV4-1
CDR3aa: ASSTRQGSTEAF

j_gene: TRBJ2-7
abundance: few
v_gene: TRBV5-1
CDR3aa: ASSLGQGLLNEQY

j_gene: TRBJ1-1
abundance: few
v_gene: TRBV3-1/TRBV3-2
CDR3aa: ASSQADTEAF

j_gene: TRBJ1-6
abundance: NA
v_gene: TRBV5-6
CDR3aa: ASSPGRNNSPLH

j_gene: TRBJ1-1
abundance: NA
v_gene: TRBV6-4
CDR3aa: ASSEGVGTEAF

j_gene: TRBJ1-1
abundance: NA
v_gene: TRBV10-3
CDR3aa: AISESVRDTEAF

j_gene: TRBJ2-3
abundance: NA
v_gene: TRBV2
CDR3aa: ASSATGTRRGDTQY

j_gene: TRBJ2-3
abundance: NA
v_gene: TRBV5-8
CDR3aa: ASRGRGPASSDTQY

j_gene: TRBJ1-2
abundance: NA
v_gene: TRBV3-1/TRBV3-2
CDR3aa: ASSGQGYGYT

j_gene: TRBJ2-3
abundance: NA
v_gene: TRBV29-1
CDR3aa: SVEGGFTDTQY

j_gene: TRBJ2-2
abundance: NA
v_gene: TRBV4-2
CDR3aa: ASSQDRAGGDTGELF

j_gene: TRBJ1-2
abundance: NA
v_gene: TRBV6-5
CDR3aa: ASRNGARRGGYT

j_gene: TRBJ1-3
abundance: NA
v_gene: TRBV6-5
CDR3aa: ASSYFGGSSGNTIY

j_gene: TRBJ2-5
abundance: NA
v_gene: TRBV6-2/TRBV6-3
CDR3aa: ASSSSESGRETQY

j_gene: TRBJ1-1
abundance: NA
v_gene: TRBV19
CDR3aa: ASMYTGQAGLGGVNTEAF

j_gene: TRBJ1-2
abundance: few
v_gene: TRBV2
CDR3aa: ASREGSSEFYGYT

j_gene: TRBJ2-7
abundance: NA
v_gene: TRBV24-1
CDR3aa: ATSDVGQGGVYEQY

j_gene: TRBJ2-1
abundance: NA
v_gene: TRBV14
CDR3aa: ASSRRGNEQF

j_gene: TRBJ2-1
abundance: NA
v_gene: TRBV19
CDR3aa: ASSIVANNEQF

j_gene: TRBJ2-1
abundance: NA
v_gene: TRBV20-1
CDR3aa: SASQGNEQF

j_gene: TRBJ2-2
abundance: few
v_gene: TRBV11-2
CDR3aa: ASSLVLWGEASTGELF

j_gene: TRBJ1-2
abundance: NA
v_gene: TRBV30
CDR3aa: AWGRNRGSAGYT

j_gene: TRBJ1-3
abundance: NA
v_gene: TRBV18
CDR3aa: ASSRPIGGLSIGNTIY